The source of this TCR beta chain is a study of blood T cell repertoires in COVID-19. Repertoires were generated with immunoSEQ multiplex PCR, while TCRdb's copy carries only in-frame clones and drops some. The table lists around 250,000 clones, about 86% of them singletons, with 6.2% in the top ten. Germline V gives CDR1 SGHTA, CDR2 FQGNSA. V was pared by 5 bases and J by 2 bases, with 9 bases between. CDR3 length: 13 residues. The chain is built from TRBV7-2 and TRBJ2-5, with D perhaps TRBD2 (5 bases). The specimen was peripheral blood. This sequence originates from a man between 60 and 75 years old with acute or convalescent COVID-19. The CDR3 nucleotides read TGTGCCAGCAGCACACCGGGACAAGAGACCCAGTACTTC. As protein: CASSTPGQETQYF.